This TCR beta chain emerged from a study of T cells in Graves' hyperthyroidism and ophthalmopathy (dated 2019 in TCRdb). At the level of the whole study: Peripheral blood samples were taken at initial diagnosis, before any treatment was given. To identify distinguishing TCR V-J signatures, a discovery cohort of about 95 patients was used, comprising some 45 with Graves' ophthalmopathy and 57 with stable Graves' hyperthyroidism. Prospective prediction of ophthalmopathy was tested in an independent validation cohort of approximately 19 hyperthyroidism patients and 17 patients who later progressed to ophthalmopathy. The 100 discovery patients were randomly split 7:3 into training and test sets. The study also compared thyroid tissue and blood T-cell repertoires from several Graves' hyperthyroidism patients. After sampling, hyperthyroidism patients received methimazole starting at 30 mg daily, and ophthalmopathy patients received high-dose intravenous methylprednisolone. According to the paper, TCR Vbeta CDR3 sequencing was carried out on 120 to 150 peripheral blood samples, which came from fewer than 50 ophthalmopathy, around 75 hyperthyroidism and approximately 17 progressor patients.

On the study overall, not on this receptor specifically: In validation, the model predicted progression to ophthalmopathy with around 71% sensitivity and about 73% specificity, a median of approximately 6.7 months before onset. Ophthalmopathy was separated from stable hyperthyroidism by a 13 V-J signature model, with approximately 85% sensitivity and around 81% specificity obtained in cross-validation and 80%/75% obtained in testing. Most expanded thyroid clonotypes (frequency above 0.001) were also detected in blood, a finding suggesting that blood repertoires may reflect thyroid immune responses. Sample size was not statistically predetermined, and investigators were not blinded to group allocation.

Counted from cysteine to phenylalanine, this CDR3 has 14 amino acids. Just the 42-base CDR3 DNA is kept, in frame starting at base 1. CDR1 and CDR2 are drawn from the germline V gene (reference sequence): MNHEY, SMNVEV. V is cut by 6 bases and J by 1 base, and the space between the germline ends is 12 bases. TCR beta CDR3 regions were amplified from RNA transcripts. For the first round of RT-PCR on the TCR CDR3, the HTBI primer set was used together with the Qiagen OneStep RT-PCR kit. A second multiplex PCR round built the libraries, followed by size selection and purification. Libraries were sequenced paired-end with 100 bp reads on an Illumina HiSeq2000. Under the source paper's analysis protocol: SOAPnuke was used to process the raw data, removing reads that contained adapters or uncalled bases, had a mean Phred below 15, or lacked an exact match to the constant primer or identifier. High-quality paired reads were merged with COPE v1.2.5, and unique nucleotide sequences were defined as clonotypes. MiTCR v1.1 was used to align the clonotypes against IMGT TRBV, TRBD and TRBJ reference segments. The analysis was restricted to V-J combinations with a frequency above 0.0001, which together covered roughly 99% of the repertoires. The TCS score was defined as F50 (clonal expansion) divided by E x V (chaos), with BLOSUM62-based TCRdist calculated between CDR3 peptides within each V-J. Welch's t-statistics and random forest reduced 500 to 650 V-J features to about 12, which were used in a naive Bayes classifier (R e1071). TCRdb reprocessing: public reads trimmed at Q25 with fastp, clones called with MiXCR, in-frame beta chains kept. Under each unique CDR3 protein, matching rows form one entry showing the most common genes and DNA. The V and J calls and clone size are TCRdb's, not the authors'. The sample records some 600,000 distinct CDR3 sequences, roughly 14% of which are singletons. In total, the top ten clones hold roughly 5.7% of the sample.

Hyperthyroidism patients were newly diagnosed, had a disease duration of under 2 months, and were aged 18 to 65 years. Exclusion was applied to patients with uncontrolled infections, other autoimmune diseases, pregnancy or lactation. Diagnoses relied on clinical symptoms, serum thyroxine and TRAb, thyroid ultrasound and orbital computed tomography. Blood from progressor patients was drawn when they were first diagnosed with hyperthyroidism, before any ophthalmopathy symptoms appeared. PBMCs were isolated from 10 ml of fresh peripheral blood by Ficoll-Paque density gradient centrifugation. Progressor patients were initially diagnosed with Graves' hyperthyroidism and developed ophthalmopathy during follow-up. Total RNA was extracted with Trizol reagent, and quality was checked on an Agilent 2100 Bioanalyzer. This clonotype was found many times. Its antigen has not been determined. Per-nucleotide qualities are absent, and no much larger clonotype sits a single base away.

This TCR came from a woman in her 30s with Graves' hyperthyroidism that later progressed to Graves' ophthalmopathy. The material sequenced was blood. This sequence uses TRBV27 and TRBJ1-2; the D gene is perhaps TRBD1, from 6 matching bases. The CDR3 reads CASRRTAINYGYTF. The DNA sequence is as follows: TGTGCCAGCAGGAGGACAGCGATTAACTATGGCTACACCTTC.